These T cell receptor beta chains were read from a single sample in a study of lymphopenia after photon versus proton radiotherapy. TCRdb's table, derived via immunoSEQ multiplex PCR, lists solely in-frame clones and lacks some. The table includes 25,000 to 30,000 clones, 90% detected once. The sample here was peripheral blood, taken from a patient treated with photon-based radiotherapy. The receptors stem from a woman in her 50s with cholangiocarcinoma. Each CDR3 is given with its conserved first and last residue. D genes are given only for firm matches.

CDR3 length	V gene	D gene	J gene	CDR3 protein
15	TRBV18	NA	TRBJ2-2	CASSPETTGTGELFF
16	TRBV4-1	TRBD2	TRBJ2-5	CASSQESSGGRETQYF
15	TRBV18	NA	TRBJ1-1	CASSPTSGPGTEAFF
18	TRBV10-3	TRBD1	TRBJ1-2	CATTAGGQGASIRYGYTF
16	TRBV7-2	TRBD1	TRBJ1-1	CASSLGMGQGFTEAFF
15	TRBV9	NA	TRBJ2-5	CASSVDAGVQETQYF
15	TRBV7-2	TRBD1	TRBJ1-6	CASSLLHRGNSPLHF
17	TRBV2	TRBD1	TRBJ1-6	CASSETGGESQGSPLHF
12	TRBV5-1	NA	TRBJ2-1	CASSVGQNEQFF
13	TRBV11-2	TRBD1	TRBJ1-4	CASSRTGREKLFF
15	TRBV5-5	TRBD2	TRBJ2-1	CASSLSGGSYNEQFF
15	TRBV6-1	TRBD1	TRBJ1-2	CASSAGTAINYGYTF
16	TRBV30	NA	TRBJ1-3	CAWSVLDGSSGNTIYF
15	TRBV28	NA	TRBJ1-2	CATFTTGKYGYGYTF
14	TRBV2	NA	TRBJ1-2	CASKTRQINYGYTF
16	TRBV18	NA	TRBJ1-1	CASSPPGLGDRIEAFF
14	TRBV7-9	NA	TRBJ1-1	CASRPLGENTEAFF
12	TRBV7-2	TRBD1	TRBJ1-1	CASSFSGQGVAF
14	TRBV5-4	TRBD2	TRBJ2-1	CASSLPGRVNEQFF
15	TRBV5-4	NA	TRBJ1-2	CASSLDGDSGYGYTF
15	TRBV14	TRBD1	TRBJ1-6	CASSPGTGVNSPLHF
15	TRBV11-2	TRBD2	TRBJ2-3	CASSLSGGVTDTQYF
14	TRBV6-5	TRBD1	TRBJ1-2	CASSRDRASHGYTF
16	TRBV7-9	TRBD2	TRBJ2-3	CASSPQLAGATDTQYF
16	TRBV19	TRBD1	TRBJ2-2	CASSIGPRGHTGELFF
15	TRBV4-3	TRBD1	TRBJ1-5	CASSQHRGRDQPQHF
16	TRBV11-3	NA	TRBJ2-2	CASSLDPGHNTGELFF
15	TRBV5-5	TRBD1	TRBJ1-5	CASSLWTGTNQPQHF
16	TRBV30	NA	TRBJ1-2	CAWSARTVERFYGYTF
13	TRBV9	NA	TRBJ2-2	CASSVGPFGELFF
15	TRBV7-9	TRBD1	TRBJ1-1	CASSFDRGVGTEAFF
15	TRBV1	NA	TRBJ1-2	CTSSQDRSGNYGYTF
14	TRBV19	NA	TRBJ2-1	CASTLGGFHNEQFF
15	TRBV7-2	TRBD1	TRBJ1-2	CASSSTGGVFYGYTF
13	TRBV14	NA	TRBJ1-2	CASSQRARSGYTF
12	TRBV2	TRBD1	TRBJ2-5	CARGQGQETQYF
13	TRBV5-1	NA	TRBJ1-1	CASSSGGGTEAFF
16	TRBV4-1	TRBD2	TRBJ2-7	CASSQIWLAETYEQYF
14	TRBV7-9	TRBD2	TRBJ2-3	CASSLSGGPDTQYF
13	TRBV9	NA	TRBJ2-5	CASSVRDLETQYF
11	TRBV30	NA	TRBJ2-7	CAWVKAREQYF
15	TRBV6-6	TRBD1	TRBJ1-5	CASSSLQGWNQPQHF
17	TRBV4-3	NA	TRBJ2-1	CASSQDTGRGLGNEQFF
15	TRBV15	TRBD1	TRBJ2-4	CATSRDWAGGNIQYF
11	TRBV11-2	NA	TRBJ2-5	CASSQWETQYF
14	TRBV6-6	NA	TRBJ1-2	CASRPPDSRNGYTF
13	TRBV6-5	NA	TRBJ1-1	CASGRQMNTEAFF
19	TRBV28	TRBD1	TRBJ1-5	CASSPGTGMSLEGNQPQHF
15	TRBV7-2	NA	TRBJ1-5	CASSLANRGNQPQHF
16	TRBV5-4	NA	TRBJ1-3	CASSYSSGGIRNTIYF
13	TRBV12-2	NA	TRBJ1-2	CASRKFGPYGYTF
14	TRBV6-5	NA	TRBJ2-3	CASRLGGHTDTQYF